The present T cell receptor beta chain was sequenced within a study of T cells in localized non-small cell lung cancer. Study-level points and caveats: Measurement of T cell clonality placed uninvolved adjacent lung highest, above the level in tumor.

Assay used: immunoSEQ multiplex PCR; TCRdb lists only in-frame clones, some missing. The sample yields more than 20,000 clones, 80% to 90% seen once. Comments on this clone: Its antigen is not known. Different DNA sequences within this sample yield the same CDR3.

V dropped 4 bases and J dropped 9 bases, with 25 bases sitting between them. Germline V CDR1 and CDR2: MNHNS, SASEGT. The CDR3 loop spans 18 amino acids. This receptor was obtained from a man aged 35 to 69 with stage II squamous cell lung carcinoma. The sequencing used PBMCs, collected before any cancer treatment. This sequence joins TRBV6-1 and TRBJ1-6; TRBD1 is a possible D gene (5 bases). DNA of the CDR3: TGTGCCAGCAGTGGGGGCGTGGGGCGGGGTTTTTTGGGTTCACCCCTCCACTTT. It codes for CASSGGVGRGFLGSPLHF.